A selection of T cell receptor beta chains follows, all from one sample in a study of cytomegalovirus exposure and HLA in healthy donors. The data were produced by immunoSEQ multiplex PCR, yet TCRdb's version contains in-frame clones alone and is incomplete. The repertoire holds 100,000 to 120,000 clones, with 70% to 90% as singletons. Sequencing was performed on PBMCs. The source of these receptors is a woman aged 30 to 39 in good health and CMV-seropositive. CDR3s include the opening cysteine and the closing phenylalanine or tryptophan. A D gene is named only where the DNA matches it firmly. Not all rows give a size; the values are once, few, many and, for expanded clones, a class.

abundance	d_gene	v_gene	j_gene	CDR3nt	CDR3aa
.	.	TRBV5-6	TRBJ2-2	TGTGCCAGCAGCCCGGGCACCGGGGAGCTGTTTTTT	CASSPGTGELFF
.	.	TRBV18	TRBJ2-2	TGTGCCAGCTCACCACAACGCGACACCGGGGAGCTGTTTTTT	CASSPQRDTGELFF
.	.	TRBV15	TRBJ1-1	TGTGCCACCAGCGTGGGGACAAAGAACACTGAAGCTTTCTTT	CATSVGTKNTEAFF
.	TRBD1	TRBV6-5	TRBJ1-4	TGTGCCAGCAGCCCCGGCAGGGGGTCCGGTGAAAAACTGTTTTTT	CASSPGRGSGEKLFF
once	.	TRBV4-2	TRBJ2-2	TGTGCCAGCAGCCAACCTCCAGGGGGGCTAGCGGGCACCGGGGAGCTGTTTTTT	CASSQPPGGLAGTGELFF
.	.	TRBV9	TRBJ2-1	TGTGCCAGCAGCGTAGTGGGCAGGGGCCGGGTGGAGCAGTTCTTC	CASSVVGRGRVEQFF
.	.	TRBV4-1	TRBJ2-4	TGCGCCAGCAGCCAAGTTCTAGCCAAAAACATTCAGTACTTC	CASSQVLAKNIQYF
.	.	TRBV12-5	TRBJ1-2	TGTGCTAGTGGTTTGGTCCTAGGGCGGACAAAGACCTCGGATGGCTACACCTTC	CASGLVLGRTKTSDGYTF
.	.	TRBV5-6	TRBJ2-7	TGTGCCAGCAGCTACGGCTACGAGCAGTACTTC	CASSYGYEQYF
.	.	TRBV6-1	TRBJ1-1	TGTGCCAGCAGTGAAGGGGCAGTGAAGGCTTTCTTT	CASSEGAVKAFF
.	.	TRBV30	TRBJ2-2	TGTGCCTGGAGTCTATGGGCGGGGTCCGTCTCCGGGGAGCTGTTTTTT	CAWSLWAGSVSGELFF
.	TRBD1	TRBV30	TRBJ2-7	TGTGCCTGGAGGCAAGGGGGCACCACCTACGAGCAGTACTTC	CAWRQGGTTYEQYF
.	.	TRBV6-4	TRBJ2-3	TGTGCCAGCAGTGAGGGTTACGGCGGGGGCACAGATACGCAGTATTTT	CASSEGYGGGTDTQYF
.	TRBD2	TRBV9	TRBJ2-1	TGTGCCAGCAGCCCCCGACTAGCGGTAGCTGGCCATGAGCAGTTCTTC	CASSPRLAVAGHEQFF
.	.	TRBV5-6	TRBJ1-2	TGTGCCAGCACCGTTGGGGGGGCGAACGGCTACACCTTC	CASTVGGANGYTF
.	TRBD1	TRBV7-9	TRBJ2-5	TGTGCCAGCAGCGCAAGACAGGGTATCCAAGAGACCCAGTACTTC	CASSARQGIQETQYF
.	.	TRBV5-1	TRBJ2-2	TGCGCCAGCAGCTTGAAACAGGGTTCCACCGGGGAGCTGTTTTTT	CASSLKQGSTGELFF
.	TRBD2	TRBV4-1	TRBJ2-3	TGCGCCAGCAGGCACCCGGCGGGGGGCACAGATACGCAGTATTTT	CASRHPAGGTDTQYF
.	TRBD1	TRBV30	TRBJ1-6	TGTGCCTGGGACCGGGACAGGGGTAATTCACCCCTCCACTTT	CAWDRDRGNSPLHF
.	TRBD1	TRBV30	TRBJ2-7	TGTGCCTGGAGTAACCACCGGGACAGGGGTTCCTACGAGCAGTACTTC	CAWSNHRDRGSYEQYF
.	.	TRBV6-5	TRBJ1-4	TGTGCCAGCAGTGCGCAAAGAGCAACTAATGAAAAACTGTTTTTT	CASSAQRATNEKLFF
.	.	TRBV9	TRBJ1-2	TGTGCCAGCACCCCCACCCCAGGGAGGTATGGCTACACCTTC	CASTPTPGRYGYTF
.	.	TRBV7-2	TRBJ2-1	TGTGCCAGCAGCTCCCCTGGTCTACTCTACAATGAGCAGTTCTTC	CASSSPGLLYNEQFF
.	TRBD2	TRBV4-2	TRBJ2-7	TGTGCCAGCAGCCAGGGACTAGCGGACTCCTACGAGCAGTACTTC	CASSQGLADSYEQYF
.	TRBD1	TRBV6-6	TRBJ2-1	TGTGCCAGCAGTTACTCGGGGACAGGGGGCATATATGAGCAGTTCTTC	CASSYSGTGGIYEQFF
once	TRBD2	TRBV11-2	TRBJ2-7	TGTGCCAGCAGCTCGTTTGGACTAGCGGGAGTCGCCTACGAGCAGTACTTC	CASSSFGLAGVAYEQYF
few	.	TRBV25-1	TRBJ2-5	TGTGCCAGCACCCTATCAGGTGGGAGCGACCAAGAGACCCAGTACTTC	CASTLSGGSDQETQYF
.	TRBD1	TRBV27	TRBJ1-2	TGTGCCAGCAGTCTAGGACAGGGTCTTGGCTACACCTTC	CASSLGQGLGYTF
.	.	TRBV23-1	TRBJ1-5	TGCGCCAGCAGTCTCGTGCAGGGTAGGCAGCCCCAGCATTTT	CASSLVQGRQPQHF
.	TRBD2	TRBV5-4	TRBJ2-1	TGTGCCAGCAGCCCTCTAGCGGGAGGGAGCAATGAGCAGTTCTTC	CASSPLAGGSNEQFF
.	TRBD1	TRBV7-9	TRBJ1-2	TGTGCCAGCAGCCGTTCCCAGGGGGCAGTTAGGGGCTACACCTTC	CASSRSQGAVRGYTF
.	.	TRBV7-2	TRBJ1-1	TGTGCCAGCAGCTTAGGACAGGTGAACACTGAAGCTTTCTTT	CASSLGQVNTEAFF
.	.	TRBV2	TRBJ1-5	TGTGCCAGCAGTGAAGGCCAGGGGCCCCAGCATTTT	CASSEGQGPQHF
few	.	TRBV6-5	TRBJ2-7	TGTGCCAGCATCCAGGGGTTCGAGCAGTACTTC	CASIQGFEQYF
.	.	TRBV11-2	TRBJ1-1	TGTGCCAGCAGCTTAGGAGGGAACACTGAAGCTTTCTTT	CASSLGGNTEAFF
once	.	TRBV27	TRBJ1-2	TGTGCCAGCAGACATCTAGTGCCGGGACACCGATTCTATGGCTACACCTTC	CASRHLVPGHRFYGYTF
.	TRBD2	TRBV7-9	TRBJ2-7	TGTGCCAGCAGCTTAGAAGGGACTAGCGGGAGGCAGTACTTC	CASSLEGTSGRQYF
.	TRBD1	TRBV7-8	TRBJ2-7	TGTGCCAGCAGCCCTGTTACGGGACAGGGGACCTACGAGCAGTACTTC	CASSPVTGQGTYEQYF
.	TRBD2	TRBV6-5	TRBJ2-2	TGTGCCAGCAGTTATTTTGCTAGCGGCACCGGGGAGCTGTTTTTT	CASSYFASGTGELFF
.	TRBD2	TRBV28	TRBJ2-7	TGTGCCAGCAGTTTATACCCCGCTAGCGGGAGTTTCTACGAGCAGTACTTC	CASSLYPASGSFYEQYF
few	.	TRBV5-1	TRBJ1-2	TGCGCCAGCAGCTTGCAGGAATACTATGGCTACACCTTC	CASSLQEYYGYTF